The 29 T cell receptor beta chains in this list originate from one sample, sequenced in a study of identical twins (dated by TCRdb to 2016 to 2017). Receptors were amplified or captured by 5' RACE. Sequencer: Illumina HiSeq 2000. TCRdb ran its own pipeline on the public reads, namely fastp trimming at Q25 and MiXCR clone calling, and kept in-frame beta chains. Here each entry gathers all rows of one CDR3 protein and keeps the most common genes and DNA. For this sample there are 1.5 million to 2 million distinct CDR3 sequences; around a third appear just once. The ten largest clonotypes hold around 0.3% of the sample. The specimen was cord blood. The receptors derive from a newborn girl in good health.

This clonotype was detected a few times. This sequence joins TRBV10-3 and TRBJ1-2, with TRBD1 matching over 11 bases. CDR1 and CDR2 from the germline V gene are ENHRY and SYGVKD. The CDR3 sequence is 15 residues long. The ends lost 3 bases at V and 2 bases at J; junction bases unmatched: 2. This CDR3 reads CAISDRTGGNYGYTF. The CDR3 DNA reads as TGTGCCATCAGTGACCGGACAGGGGGCAACTATGGCTACACCTTC.

The V gene is TRBV20-1, the J gene TRBJ2-1, with 9 positions matching TRBD2. Gene TRBJ2-7 matches the end of the DNA better, so the J call may be wrong. This CDR3 contains 13 residues. Per the germline V gene, CDR1 is DFQATT and CDR2 is SNEGSKA (reference sequence). As DNA, the CDR3 is TGCACCCCATTGGGACTAGCTTACAATGAGCAGTACTTC. Protein sequence: CTPLGLAYNEQYF.

The rearrangement uses TRBV7-2 and TRBJ2-7; 7 bases are shared with TRBD2. Germline values: CDR1 SGHTA, CDR2 FQGNSA. V lost 5 bases and J lost 3; bases outside the gene matches: 7. The CDR3 consists of 14 residues. The CDR3 loop is CASSHLAENYEQYF. The DNA for the CDR3 is TGTGCCAGCAGCCACCTAGCGGAAAACTACGAGCAGTACTTC.

V usage is TRBV11-2 and J usage is TRBJ2-7; D not certain. CDR1 and CDR2 (germline): SGHAT, FQNNGV. This CDR3 is 13 amino acids long. Trimming removed 2 bases at V and 4 bases at J, with 9 bases between. CDR3 in DNA: TGTGCCAGCAGCTTAATGGACCCATACGAGCAGTACTTC. Protein sequence: CASSLMDPYEQYF.

This chain links TRBV24-1 with TRBJ2-1, with 9 bases identical to TRBD2. V gave up 1 base and J gave up 0 bases; unmatched junction bases: 12. The CDR3 spans 20 residues. In germline, CDR1 is KGHDR, CDR2 SFDVKD. Here the CDR3 reads CATSDFQAGGETASYNEQFF. DNA for the CDR3: TGTGCCACCAGTGATTTCCAGGCGGGAGGGGAGACGGCCTCCTACAATGAGCAGTTCTTC.

This sequence joins TRBV11-2 and TRBJ2-7; 10 bases are shared with TRBD2. Trimming took 8 bases from V and 7 from J; bases not matched to a gene: 5. The CDR3 length is 12 residues. CDR1 is SGHAT, CDR2 FQNNGV, per germline. CDR3 DNA: TGTGCCAGCCAACTAGCGGGGTATGAGCAGTACTTC. It is translated as CASQLAGYEQYF. Using reference TRBV11-2 and TRBJ2-7 for the parts outside the CDR3, the full variable domain is EAGVAQSPRYKIIEKRQSVAFWCNPISGHATLYWYQQILGQGPKLLIQFQNNGVVDDSQLPKDRFSAERLKGVDSTLKIQPAKLEDSAVYLCASQLAGYEQYFGPGTRLTVT.

The chain is built from TRBV14 and TRBJ2-5; D remains ambiguous. Per germline, CDR1 SGHDN and CDR2 FVKESK. Trimming cost V 0 bases and J 11 bases, with 13 bases left between them. The CDR3 runs 13 residues. The CDR3 sequence: CASSQDSLDDQYF. The CDR3 DNA sequence: TGTGCCAGCAGCCAAGACAGTTTAGACGATCAGTACTTC.

Remarks on this clonotype: The junction shows a germline mismatch at one end, possibly a read error. V and J are TRBV29-1 and TRBJ2-3; D might be TRBD1 (5 bases). Germline V gene lookup returns CDR1 SQVTM and CDR2 ANQGSEA. The CDR3 consists of 13 residues. CDR3 residues: CSVRQGSTDTHYF. For the CDR3, the DNA is TGCAGCGTTAGGCAGGGAAGCACAGATACGCACTATTTT.

CDR3 DNA: TGTGCCAGCAGCTTAGAAATGCATGGGAAGCCGTCAAAAGAGACCCAGTACTTC. Amino acid sequence: CASSLEMHGKPSKETQYF. This chain joins TRBV7-9 and TRBJ2-5; D remains unclear. Germline V gene lookup returns CDR1 SEHNR and CDR2 FQNEAQ (reference sequence). CDR3 length equals 18 residues. The germline V and J ends were trimmed by 1 base and 3 bases, with 21 bases remaining between them.

With respect to this clonotype: One base away lies a much larger clone, so this may be a sequencing read error. This rearrangement joins TRBV25-1 to TRBJ2-5; no clear D. The end of the DNA fits TRBJ2-1 better, so the J call may be wrong. The CDR3 runs 15 residues. The V gene's germline CDR1 is MGHDK and CDR2 SYGVNS. This chain's CDR3 is CASSEGAVSQETQFF. CDR3 DNA: TGTGCCAGCAGTGAGGGTGCGGTCTCTCAAGAGACCCAGTTCTTC.

V usage is TRBV6-1 and J usage is TRBJ1-1; D might be TRBD1 (5 bases). CDR1 MNHNS and CDR2 SASEGT come from the germline V gene. V lost 4 bases, J lost 7 bases, and 16 bases lay in between. The CDR3 totals 14 residues. CDR3 coding DNA: TGTGCCAGCAGTGCGTATCCAGGGCCGAATGAAGCTTTCTTT. Protein sequence: CASSAYPGPNEAFF.

The chain is built from TRBV3-1 and TRBJ1-2; TRBD1 might be the D (5 bases). V dropped 5 bases and J dropped 8 bases, with 24 bases sitting between them. The germline V gene encodes CDR1 LGHDT and CDR2 YNNKEL (reference sequence). CDR3 length: 16 residues. The CDR3 loop is CASSGGIKGPRYGYTF. In nucleotides, the CDR3 is TGTGCCAGCAGCGGGGGAATAAAGGGGCCGCGCTACGGCTACACCTTC.

The chain joins TRBV6-5 to TRBJ2-7, with D perhaps matching TRBD2 (6 bases). V gave up 2 bases and J gave up 0 bases, with 14 bases separating them. CDR3 length: 16 residues. CDR1 MNHEY and CDR2 SVGAGI come from the germline V gene. The CDR3 DNA reads as TGTGCCAGCAGTTACCCGCCCGACGGGAGCTCCTACGAGCAGTACTTC. Translating gives CASSYPPDGSSYEQYF.

The rearrangement links TRBV20-1 to TRBJ2-1, with 9 bases matching TRBD2. The CDR3 covers 13 residues. Germline V gene sequence: CDR1 DFQATT, CDR2 SNEGSKA (reference sequence). After removal of 3 bases from V and 8 bases from J, the junction contained 5 bases not matched to a gene. The CDR3 coding sequence is TGCAGTGCTAGCTTAGCGGGAGTCGATGAGCAGTTCTTC. Its protein product is CSASLAGVDEQFF.

There are a few counts of this clonotype. The rearrangement uses TRBV12-3 or TRBV12-4 and TRBJ1-1, with D possibly being TRBD1 (5 bases). V lost 3 bases to trimming and J lost 6 bases, with 11 bases between them. The CDR3 covers 13 residues. CDR3 coding DNA: TGTGCCAGCAGTTTCAGGGTAGGTCCTGAAGCTTTCTTT. It specifies CASSFRVGPEAFF.

This clonotype has a handful of counts. The chain employs TRBV7-9 and TRBJ1-2, with D hard to call. Trimming removed 5 bases at V and 1 base at J, with 8 bases between. CDR3 length: 13 amino acids. The germline V gene encodes CDR1 SEHNR and CDR2 FQNEAQ (reference sequence). CDR3 DNA: TGTGCCAGCAGCGTCGCGGTTAACTATGGCTACACCTTC. Amino acid sequence: CASSVAVNYGYTF.

V gene TRBV10-3 combines with J gene TRBJ2-7; 10 bases line up with TRBD2. With 2 bases clipped from V and 3 bases from J, the junction kept 7 bases outside the gene matches. This CDR3 is 16 amino acids long. CDR1 is ENHRY, CDR2 SYGVKD, per germline. CDR3: CAISEPSRTSGYEQYF. The CDR3 DNA follows: TGTGCCATCAGTGAGCCCTCCCGGACTAGCGGCTACGAGCAGTACTTC.

As DNA, the CDR3 is TGTGCCAGCTCAGGGAGGGCCTGGGACAATGAGCAGTTCTTC. It specifies CASSGRAWDNEQFF. The rearrangement uses TRBV27 and TRBJ2-1; 7 bases map to TRBD2. Germline V gene data show CDR1 as MNHEY and CDR2 as SMNVEV (reference sequence). With 8 bases clipped from V and 5 bases from J, the junction kept 9 bases outside the gene matches. The CDR3 runs to 14 residues.

This clonotype was observed a handful of times. The chain combines TRBV29-1 with TRBJ2-5, with 8 nucleotides matching TRBD1. The germline gives CDR1 SQVTM, CDR2 ANQGSEA. The trim removed 6 bases at V and 3 bases at J, leaving 3 bases unmatched. The CDR3 covers 12 residues. The CDR3 loop reads CSVTDREETQYF. Here the CDR3 DNA reads TGCAGCGTAACGGACAGGGAAGAGACCCAGTACTTC.

On this clonotype: A read error may explain this, as a much larger clone is one base away. The chain recombines TRBV5-1 with TRBJ2-1; TRBD1 agrees at 7 bases. The closer fit of TRBJ2-7 to the DNA end suggests the J call may be wrong. Germline loops: CDR1 SGHRS, CDR2 YFSETQ. The CDR3 extends over 16 amino acids. CDR3 DNA: TGCGCCAGCAGCCAGATACAGGGGTCCCCCTACAATGAGCAGTACTTC. It codes for CASSQIQGSPYNEQYF.

J is TRBJ2-5 and V is TRBV5-6; TRBD1 might be the D (6 bases). The germline V and J ends were trimmed by 4 bases and 5 bases, with 30 bases remaining between them. The CDR3 contains 19 residues. The germline gives CDR1 SGHDT, CDR2 YYEEEE. The CDR3 sequence is CASSTRSPRRGILPETQYF. The DNA of the CDR3 is TGTGCCAGCAGCACCCGGAGCCCCCGCAGGGGCATACTTCCGGAGACCCAGTACTTC.

This chain connects TRBV4-2 to TRBJ1-4; D call uncertain. There are 17 residues in the CDR3. CDR1 is LGHNA and CDR2 is YNFKEQ in the germline V gene. The V end was cut by 0 bases, the J end by 4 bases, with 15 bases between. As DNA, the CDR3 is TGTGCCAGCAGCCAAGATAGAGGGCACGTCGATAATGAAAAACTGTTTTTT. This sequence encodes CASSQDRGHVDNEKLFF.

The J gene is TRBJ2-1, the V gene TRBV29-1; TRBD1 matches at 8 bases. The V segment lost 5 bases and the J segment 6 bases; nucleotides outside the gene matches: 6. Germline lookup yields CDR1 SQVTM and CDR2 ANQGSEA. The CDR3 loop spans 13 amino acids. As DNA, the CDR3 is TGCAGCGTTTGGGGGACAGGTCCCAATGAGCAGTTCTTC. Translation gives CSVWGTGPNEQFF.

This chain uses TRBV9 with TRBJ1-2, with D possibly matching TRBD1 (5 bases). Per germline, CDR1 SGDLS and CDR2 YYNGEE. The CDR3 runs 14 residues. With 3 bases removed from V and 8 bases from J, the gap between germline ends came to 17 bases. The CDR3 DNA is TGTGCCAGCAGCGCCGGGACTTCCTTAAGGGGCTACACCTTC. It specifies CASSAGTSLRGYTF.

This clonotype was detected a few times. The gene calls are TRBV7-2 and TRBJ2-1, with D perhaps TRBD2 (5 bases). This CDR3 contains 15 residues. Trimming left V 6 bases short and J 6 bases short, with 18 bases between. From germline, CDR1 is SGHTA and CDR2 FQGNSA. CDR3 residues: CASSLSRAFVNEQFF. The DNA for the CDR3 is TGTGCCAGCAGTTTGTCGAGGGCATTCGTCAATGAGCAGTTCTTC.

This clonotype was observed a handful of times. The J gene is TRBJ2-7, the V gene TRBV20-1, with unresolved D. The V end was cut by 1 base, the J end by 3 bases, with 16 bases between. Germline CDR1 is DFQATT and CDR2 is SNEGSKA (reference sequence). The CDR3 covers 15 residues. CDR3 sequence: CSARVDIETLYEQYF. DNA of the CDR3: TGCAGTGCTAGAGTGGATATAGAGACCCTCTACGAGCAGTACTTC.

This clonotype was detected a few times. The chain couples TRBV25-1 to TRBJ2-5; the D gene is possibly TRBD2 (6 bases). This CDR3 comprises 17 residues. CDR1 and CDR2 (germline): MGHDK, SYGVNS. The V and J ends lost 1 base and 1 base respectively, with 16 bases between them. The CDR3 DNA reads as TGTGCCAGCAGTGAATCGTTCGGCGGGACGCCCCAAGAGACCCAGTACTTC. Encoded protein: CASSESFGGTPQETQYF.

This chain uses TRBV7-2 with TRBJ2-1, with 10 bases that match TRBD2. Germline V gives CDR1 SGHTA, CDR2 FQGNSA. V lost 1 base, J lost 8 bases, and 8 bases stayed unmatched. The length of the CDR3 is 16 residues. Here the CDR3 reads CASSLEPGLAIDEQFF. The CDR3 region has the DNA TGTGCCAGCAGCTTAGAACCGGGACTAGCGATCGATGAGCAGTTCTTC.

V and J are TRBV5-1 and TRBJ2-3; 8 bases line up with TRBD2. The CDR3 runs to 16 residues. Germline V gene lookup returns CDR1 SGHRS and CDR2 YFSETQ. The ends lost 8 bases at V and 3 bases at J; junction bases unmatched: 14. The CDR3 DNA sequence: TGCGCCAGTAAAGCGGGAGCCCATACAGGGACAGATACGCAGTATTTT. Translated, it gives CASKAGAHTGTDTQYF.